This TCR beta chain is from a study of STAT5B mutations in CD4+ large granular lymphocyte leukemia. In the study overall: Among healthy donors, a particular HLA allele went with more CDR3 'QG' motifs.

Study-wide points: Compared with healthy controls (2/35), patient top clones favored TRBV06 (8/27).

Control samples were healthy donors' buffy coats. This was a survey-level run. Sequencing was performed with immunoSEQ multiplex PCR; in TCRdb, only in-frame clones are kept and a portion is missing. The table has about 40,000 clones, around 85% seen once. CDR1 and CDR2 from the germline V gene are MNHEY and SVGAGI. With 2 bases removed from V and 3 bases from J, the gap between germline ends came to 13 bases. The CDR3 is made up of 15 amino acids. Remarks on this clone: Its antigen is not known.

This receptor was identified in a human donor in good health. The chain is built from TRBV6-5 and TRBJ2-5; D call uncertain. Sequenced material: CD4+ T cells from blood buffy coats. The CDR3 bases are TGTGCCAGCAGTTACCTGGACCGGAGTAAAGAGACCCAGTACTTC. Translation: CASSYLDRSKETQYF.